This TCR beta chain derives from a study of T cells after yellow fever vaccination (dated by TCRdb to about 2019). At the level of the whole study: Libraries from fractions with low cell numbers were prepared with the SMART-Seq v4 Ultra Low Input RNA kit. To follow T-cell clones before and after primary and booster YFV17D yellow fever vaccination, bulk TCR alpha and beta repertoires were sequenced over time. Blood samples were taken at several timepoints before and after primary and secondary immunization, and bulk PBMC replicates and cell subsets were isolated. Two healthy male donors, one aged 18 to 30 and one aged 30 to 40 years, made up the cohort.

The research as a whole found: A small share of clonotypes was detected in both CD4 and CD8 compartments, with the overlap likely arising from convergent recombination. After the booster, most clones that had expanded after primary vaccination were detected again (around 97% of CD4 and around 88% of CD8), suggesting broad maintenance of memory. The study included only a couple of donors, which limits how far the findings can be generalized. Compared with the primary T-cell response, the secondary T-cell response was weaker but faster, peaking on day 5 rather than day 15. Because abundant contaminating clonotypes from the bulk population could be contained in FACS-sorted repertoires, computational filtering was required.

This clonotype was detected a few times. Its antigen specificity is not known. No much larger clone exists at a distance of one base, and base qualities are not known. TCR cDNA was made using 5'RACE template switching, a step that added a universal primer site and unique molecular identifiers. cDNA synthesis was primed from both the TCR alpha and TCR beta constant segments. Libraries were amplified in two PCR steps, with sample barcodes and sequencing adapters added in the second step. Sequencing of libraries was done on Illumina HiSeq 2500 (2x100 bp) or NovaSeq (2x150 bp). Processing in the source paper ran as follows. MIGEC was used to demultiplex reads and collapse the reads into UMI consensus sequences, and MiXCR was used for V(D)J alignment. Vaccine-responding clonotypes were defined with edgeR using replicate PBMC samples, requiring FDR below 0.01 and a log2 fold change above 5 up to day 15. Bulk clonotypes were assigned CD4 or CD8 identity according to which sequenced CD4 or CD8 repertoire held them at higher abundance. In TCRdb, the public reads were trimmed at Q25 with fastp and aligned with MiXCR, with productive beta chains retained. Merged by CDR3 protein, the rows form single entries marked with the most common genes and DNA. The V and J calls here are based on TCRdb, not the publication. The sample table lists about 550,000 distinct CDR3 sequences, approximately 21% of them with a count of one. In total, the top ten clones hold roughly an eighth of the sample.

The meaning of the sample's treatment or condition label: live attenuated yellow fever vaccine strain. At each blood-draw timepoint, two biological replicates of bulk PBMCs were obtained. PBMCs were isolated from peripheral blood using a standard Ficoll-Paque protocol. TriZol was used to extract RNA from bulk PBMCs, CD4 and CD8 fractions, and dextramer-positive and dextramer-negative fractions. From V the trimming removes 6 bases and from J it removes 2 bases, while the gene matches leave 6 bases of the junction unaccounted for. The CDR3 contains 15 residues, cysteine and phenylalanine counted. Only CDR3 DNA is held: 45 bases, read in frame from base 1.

The sequencing here drew on PBMCs, taken 15 days after the yellow fever booster vaccination. The chain was built from TRBV12-3 or TRBV12-4 and TRBJ2-2; 7 middle bases align to TRBD1. This TCR was sampled from a man under 40 who received the YFV17D yellow fever vaccine. The CDR3 loop reads CASSRDSLNTGELFF. The DNA reads TGTGCCAGCAGCCGGGACAGCCTTAACACCGGGGAGCTGTTTTTT.